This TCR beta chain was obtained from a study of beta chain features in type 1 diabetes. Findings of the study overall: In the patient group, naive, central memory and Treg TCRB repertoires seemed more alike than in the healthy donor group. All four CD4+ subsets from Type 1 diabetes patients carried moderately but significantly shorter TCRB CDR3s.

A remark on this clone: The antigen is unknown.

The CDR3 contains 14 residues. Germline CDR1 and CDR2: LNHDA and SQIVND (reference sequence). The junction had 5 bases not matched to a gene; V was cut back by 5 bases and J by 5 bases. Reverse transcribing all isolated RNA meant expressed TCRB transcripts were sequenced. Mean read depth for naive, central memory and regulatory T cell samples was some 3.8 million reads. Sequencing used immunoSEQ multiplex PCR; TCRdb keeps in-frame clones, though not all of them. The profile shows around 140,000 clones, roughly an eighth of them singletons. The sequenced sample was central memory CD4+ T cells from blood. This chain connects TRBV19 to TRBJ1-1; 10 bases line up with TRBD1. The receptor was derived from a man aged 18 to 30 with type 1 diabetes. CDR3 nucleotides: TGTGCCAGTAGTCGACAGGGGGCCAGGACTGAAGCTTTCTTT. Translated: CASSRQGARTEAFF.